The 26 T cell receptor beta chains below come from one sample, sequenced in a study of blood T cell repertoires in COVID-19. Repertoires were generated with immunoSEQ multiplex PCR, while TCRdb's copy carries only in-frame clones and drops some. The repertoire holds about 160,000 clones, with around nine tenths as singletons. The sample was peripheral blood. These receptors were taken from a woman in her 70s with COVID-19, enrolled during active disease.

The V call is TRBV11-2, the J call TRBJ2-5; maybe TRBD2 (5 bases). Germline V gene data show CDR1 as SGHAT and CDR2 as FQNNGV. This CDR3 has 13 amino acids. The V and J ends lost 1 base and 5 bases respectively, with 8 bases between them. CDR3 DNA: TGTGCCAGCAGCTTAGCGAGAGGGGAGACCCAGTACTTC. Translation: CASSLARGETQYF.

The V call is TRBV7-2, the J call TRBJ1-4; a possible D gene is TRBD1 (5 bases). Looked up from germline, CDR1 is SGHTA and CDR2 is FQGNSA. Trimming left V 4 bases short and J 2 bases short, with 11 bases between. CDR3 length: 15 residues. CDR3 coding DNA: TGTGCCAGCAGCTACTCGGGGGGGACTAATGAAAAACTGTTTTTT. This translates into CASSYSGGTNEKLFF.

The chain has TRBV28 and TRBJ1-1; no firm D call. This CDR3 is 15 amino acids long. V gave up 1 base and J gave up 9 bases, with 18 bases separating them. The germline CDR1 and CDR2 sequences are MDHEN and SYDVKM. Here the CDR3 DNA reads TGTGCCAGCAGTTTATTTTCGGTGTGGGCAGACAAAGCTTTCTTT. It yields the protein CASSLFSVWADKAFF.

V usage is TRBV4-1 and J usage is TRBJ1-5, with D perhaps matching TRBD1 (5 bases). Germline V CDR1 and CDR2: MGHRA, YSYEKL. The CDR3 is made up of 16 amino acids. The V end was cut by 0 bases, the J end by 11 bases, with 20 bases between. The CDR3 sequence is CASSQDIRRAGGTQHF. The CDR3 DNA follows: TGCGCCAGCAGCCAAGATATTCGCAGGGCTGGGGGGACCCAGCATTTT.

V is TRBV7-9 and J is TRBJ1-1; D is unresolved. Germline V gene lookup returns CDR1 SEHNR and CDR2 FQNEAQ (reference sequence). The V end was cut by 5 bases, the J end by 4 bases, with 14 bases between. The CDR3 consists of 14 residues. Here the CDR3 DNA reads TGTGCCAGCAGCGTCCGTAGGAGTGGCACTGAAGCTTTCTTT. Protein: CASSVRRSGTEAFF. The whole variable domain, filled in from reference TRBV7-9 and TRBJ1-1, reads DTGVSQNPRHKITKRGQNVTFRCDPISEHNRLYWYRQTLGQGPEFLTYFQNEAQLEKSRLLSDRFSAERPKGSFSTLEIQRTEQGDSAMYLCASSVRRSGTEAFFGQGTRLTVV.

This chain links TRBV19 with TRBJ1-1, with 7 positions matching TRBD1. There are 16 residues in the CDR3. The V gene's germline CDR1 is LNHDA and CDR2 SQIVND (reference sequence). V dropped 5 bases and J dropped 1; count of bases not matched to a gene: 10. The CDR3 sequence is CASSPRNRGRNTEAFF. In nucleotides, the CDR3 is TGTGCCAGTAGTCCGCGCAACAGGGGCCGGAACACTGAAGCTTTCTTT.

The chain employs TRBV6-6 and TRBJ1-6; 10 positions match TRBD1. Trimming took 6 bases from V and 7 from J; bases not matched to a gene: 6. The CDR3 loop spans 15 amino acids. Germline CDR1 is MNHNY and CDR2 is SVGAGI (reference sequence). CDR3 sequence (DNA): TGTGCCAGCAGCCCGACAGGGGGCAGGAATTCACCCCTCCACTTT. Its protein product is CASSPTGGRNSPLHF.

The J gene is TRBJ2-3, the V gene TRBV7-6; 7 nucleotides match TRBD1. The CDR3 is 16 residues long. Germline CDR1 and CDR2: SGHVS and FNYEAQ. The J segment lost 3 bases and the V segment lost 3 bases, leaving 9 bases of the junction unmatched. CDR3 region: CASSFAYDRVTDTQYF. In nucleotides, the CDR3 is TGTGCCAGCAGCTTTGCTTATGACAGGGTTACAGATACGCAGTATTTT.

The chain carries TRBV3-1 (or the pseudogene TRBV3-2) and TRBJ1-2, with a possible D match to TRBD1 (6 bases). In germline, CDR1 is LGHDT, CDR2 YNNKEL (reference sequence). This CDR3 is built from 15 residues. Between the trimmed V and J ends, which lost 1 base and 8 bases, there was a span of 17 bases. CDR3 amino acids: CASSQGIWGQQGYTF. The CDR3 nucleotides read TGTGCCAGCAGCCAAGGCATCTGGGGGCAACAGGGCTACACCTTC.

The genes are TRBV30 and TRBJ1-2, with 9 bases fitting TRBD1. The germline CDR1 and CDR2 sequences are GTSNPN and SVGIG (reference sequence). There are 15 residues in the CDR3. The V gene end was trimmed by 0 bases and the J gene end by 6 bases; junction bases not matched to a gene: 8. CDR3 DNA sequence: TGTGCCTGGAGTGTACGGGACAGGGAACTTGATGGCTACACCTTC. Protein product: CAWSVRDRELDGYTF.

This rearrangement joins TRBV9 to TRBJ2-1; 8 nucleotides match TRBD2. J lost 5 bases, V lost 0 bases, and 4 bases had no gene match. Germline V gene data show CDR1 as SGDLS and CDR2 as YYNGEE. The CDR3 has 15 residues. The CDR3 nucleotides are TGTGCCAGCAGCGTAGGTAGCGGGACCAACAATGAGCAGTTCTTC. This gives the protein CASSVGSGTNNEQFF.

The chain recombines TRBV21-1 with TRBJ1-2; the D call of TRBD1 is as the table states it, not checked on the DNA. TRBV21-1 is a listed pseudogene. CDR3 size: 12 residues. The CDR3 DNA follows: TGTGCCAGCAGCAAAGGATACAGGGCGGTAACCTTC. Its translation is CASSKGYRAVTF.

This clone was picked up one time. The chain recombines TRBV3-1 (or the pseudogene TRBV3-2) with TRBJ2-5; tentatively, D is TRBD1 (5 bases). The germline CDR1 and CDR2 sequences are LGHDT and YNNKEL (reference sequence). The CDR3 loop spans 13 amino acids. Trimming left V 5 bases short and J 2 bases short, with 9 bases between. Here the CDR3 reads CASSARQQETQYF. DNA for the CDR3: TGTGCCAGCAGCGCTCGACAGCAAGAGACCCAGTACTTC.

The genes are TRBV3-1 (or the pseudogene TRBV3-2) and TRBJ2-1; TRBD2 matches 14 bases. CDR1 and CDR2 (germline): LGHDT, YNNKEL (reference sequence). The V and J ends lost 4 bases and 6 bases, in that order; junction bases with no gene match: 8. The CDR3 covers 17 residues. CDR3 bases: TGTGCCAGCAGCCTACGTCGACTAGCGGGGGGGCCCAATGAGCAGTTCTTC. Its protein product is CASSLRRLAGGPNEQFF.

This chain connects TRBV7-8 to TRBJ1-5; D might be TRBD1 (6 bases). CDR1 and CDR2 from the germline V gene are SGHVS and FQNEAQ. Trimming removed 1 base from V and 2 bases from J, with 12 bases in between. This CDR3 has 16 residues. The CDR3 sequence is CASSLEGGWRNQPQHF. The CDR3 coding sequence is TGTGCCAGCAGCTTAGAGGGGGGGTGGCGCAATCAGCCCCAGCATTTT.

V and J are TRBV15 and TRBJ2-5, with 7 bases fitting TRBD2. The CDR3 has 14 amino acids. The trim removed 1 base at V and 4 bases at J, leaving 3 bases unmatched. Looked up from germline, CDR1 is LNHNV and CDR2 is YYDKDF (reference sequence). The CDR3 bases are TGTGCCACCAGCAGAGGGGGGGAGGGAGAGACCCAGTACTTC. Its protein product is CATSRGGEGETQYF.

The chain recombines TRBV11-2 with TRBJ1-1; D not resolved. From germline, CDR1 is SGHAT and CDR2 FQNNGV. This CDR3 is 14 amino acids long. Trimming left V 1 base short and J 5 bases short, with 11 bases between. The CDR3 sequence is CASSLASGYTEAFF. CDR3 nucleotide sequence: TGTGCCAGCAGCTTAGCATCCGGGTATACTGAAGCTTTCTTT.

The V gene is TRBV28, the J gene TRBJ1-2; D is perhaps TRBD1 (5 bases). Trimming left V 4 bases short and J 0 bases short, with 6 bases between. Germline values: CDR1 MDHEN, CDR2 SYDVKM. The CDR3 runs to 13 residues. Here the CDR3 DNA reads TGTGCCAGCAGTTGGACACCTAACTATGGCTACACCTTC. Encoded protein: CASSWTPNYGYTF.

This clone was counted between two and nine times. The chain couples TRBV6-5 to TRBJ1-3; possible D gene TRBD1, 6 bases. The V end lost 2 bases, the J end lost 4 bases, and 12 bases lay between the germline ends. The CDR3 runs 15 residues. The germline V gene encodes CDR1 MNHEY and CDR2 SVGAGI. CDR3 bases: TGTGCCAGCAGTTACGGGGGCTTCTTGGGAAACACCATATATTTT. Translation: CASSYGGFLGNTIYF.

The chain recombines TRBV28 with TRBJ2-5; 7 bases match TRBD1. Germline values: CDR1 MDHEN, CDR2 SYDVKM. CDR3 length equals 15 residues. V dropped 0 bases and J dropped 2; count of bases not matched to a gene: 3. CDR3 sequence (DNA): TGTGCCAGCAGTTTATGGGGGGACAGACAAGAGACCCAGTACTTC. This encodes CASSLWGDRQETQYF. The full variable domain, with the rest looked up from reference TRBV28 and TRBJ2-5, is DVKVTQSSRYLVKRTGEKVFLECVQDMDHENMFWYRQDPGLGLRLIYFSYDVKMKEKGDIPEGYSVSREKKERFSLILESASTNQTSMYLCASSLWGDRQETQYFGPGTRLLVL.

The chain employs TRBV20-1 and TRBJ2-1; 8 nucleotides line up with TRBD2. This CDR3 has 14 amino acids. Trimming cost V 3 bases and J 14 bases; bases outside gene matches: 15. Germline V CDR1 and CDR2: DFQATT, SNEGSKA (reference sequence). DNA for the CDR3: TGCAGTGCTAGTAGCGGGACTAGTTATTTTAAGGAGTTCTTC. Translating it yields CSASSGTSYFKEFF.

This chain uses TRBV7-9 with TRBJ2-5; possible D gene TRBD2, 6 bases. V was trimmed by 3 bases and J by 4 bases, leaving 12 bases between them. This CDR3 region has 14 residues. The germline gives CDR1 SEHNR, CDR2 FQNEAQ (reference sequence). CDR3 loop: CASSFWAGIETQYF. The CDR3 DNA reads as TGTGCCAGCAGCTTTTGGGCGGGGATAGAGACCCAGTACTTC.

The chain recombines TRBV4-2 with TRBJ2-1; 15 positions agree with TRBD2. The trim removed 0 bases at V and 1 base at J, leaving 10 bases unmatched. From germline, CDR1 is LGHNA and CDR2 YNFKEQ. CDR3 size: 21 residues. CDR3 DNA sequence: TGTGCCAGCAGCCAAGATGGACCGGGACTAGCGGGGGGACGGTCCTACAATGAGCAGTTCTTC. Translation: CASSQDGPGLAGGRSYNEQFF.

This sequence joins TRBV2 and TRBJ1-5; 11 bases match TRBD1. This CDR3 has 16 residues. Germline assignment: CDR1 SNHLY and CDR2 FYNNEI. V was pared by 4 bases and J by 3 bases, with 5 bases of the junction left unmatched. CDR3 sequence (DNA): TGTGCCAGCAGTGGGGGGACAGGGGGAACCAATCAGCCCCAGCATTTT. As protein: CASSGGTGGTNQPQHF.

CDR3 nucleotides: TGTGCCAGCAGCTTCTCCGGGGCGCGGGGCAATGAGCAGTTCTTC. Amino acid sequence: CASSFSGARGNEQFF. The V and J genes are TRBV7-2 and TRBJ2-1; tentatively, D is TRBD2 (6 bases). The germline V and J ends were trimmed by 3 bases and 6 bases, with 15 bases remaining between them. The CDR3 is 15 residues long. Germline lookup yields CDR1 SGHTA and CDR2 FQGNSA.

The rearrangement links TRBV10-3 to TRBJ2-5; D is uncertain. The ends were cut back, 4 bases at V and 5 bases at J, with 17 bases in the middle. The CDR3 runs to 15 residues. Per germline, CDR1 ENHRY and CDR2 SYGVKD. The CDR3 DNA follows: TGTGCCATCAGTGGAGTGGCTAGAGTAGTGGAGACCCAGTACTTC. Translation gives CAISGVARVVETQYF.